The 9 T cell receptor beta chains below all came from one sample that was sequenced in a study of beta chain features in type 1 diabetes (dated by TCRdb to 2016 to 2018). Study-wide findings and limitations: A moderate but significant shortening of TCRB CDR3 length was observed in type 1 diabetes patients in all four CD4+ subsets.

Their recognized antigens are unknown. The library was made by the immunoSEQ multiplex PCR assay. The entire amount of isolated RNA was reverse transcribed using the High Capacity cDNA Reverse Transcription Kit, so the sequenced TCRB transcripts were expressed ones. TCRdb provides this immuneACCESS table in a form limited to in-frame rearrangements. Some clones are lacking; in checked studies, under half of them reflect an unresolved V gene, and why the rest are absent is not known. In all, the sample holds some 700,000 clones, and roughly 13% of those were seen once. The ten largest make up approximately 0.022% of the sample. The sample was naive CD4+ T cells from blood. The cell subset or site label, as the study defines it: true naive CD4+ T cells. The source of these receptors is a young man with type 1 diabetes.

Here the CDR3 reads CSVEGHKGETQYF. The CDR3 region has the DNA TGCAGCGTTGAAGGCCACAAAGGAGAGACCCAGTACTTC. The V gene is TRBV29-1, the J gene TRBJ2-5; D ambiguous. The CDR3 consists of 13 residues. CDR1 and CDR2 (germline): SQVTM, ANQGSEA. V gave up 1 base and J gave up 4 bases, with 10 bases separating them.

The V and J genes are TRBV16 and TRBJ2-6; D is perhaps TRBD1 (6 bases). This CDR3 has 18 residues. The germline gives CDR1 KGHSY, CDR2 FQNENV. Between the trimmed V and J ends, which lost 4 bases and 2 bases, there was a span of 18 bases. The CDR3 spells CASSPEAGAAAGANVLTF. The DNA for the CDR3 is TGTGCCAGCAGCCCCGAGGCAGGGGCGGCCGCTGGGGCCAACGTCCTGACTTTC.

This clone was counted between two and nine times. The chain couples TRBV7-6 to TRBJ1-2; D is undetermined. Trimming removed 6 bases from V and 14 bases from J, with 7 bases in between. The CDR3 consists of 8 residues. Germline-derived CDR1 and CDR2 are SGHVS and FNYEAQ. The DNA of the CDR3 is TGTGCCAGCAGGCTTATAACCTTC. It is translated as CASRLITF.

This clone turned up a few times. CDR3 in amino acids: CASSPGTGDEKLFF. In DNA form, the CDR3 reads TGTGCCAGCAGTCCCGGGACAGGGGATGAAAAACTGTTTTTT. The rearrangement uses TRBV25-1 and TRBJ1-4, with 10 bases aligning to TRBD1. CDR3 length: 14 amino acids. The V segment lost 5 bases and the J segment 6 bases; nucleotides outside the gene matches: 3. Looked up from germline, CDR1 is MGHDK and CDR2 is SYGVNS.

Comments on this clone: The same CDR3 can be traced to other DNA sequences in this sample. This chain uses TRBV18 with TRBJ2-1, with TRBD1 matching over 9 bases. Germline CDR1 and CDR2: KGHSH and LQKENI. The CDR3 loop spans 15 amino acids. Trimming took 6 bases from V and 2 from J; bases not matched to a gene: 5. The CDR3 sequence is CASSPGQGAYNEQFF. CDR3 DNA: TGTGCCAGCTCCCCGGGACAGGGTGCCTACAATGAGCAGTTCTTC.

This clone occurred a few times. The chain employs TRBV5-4 and TRBJ2-5, with TRBD2 as a possible D gene (6 bases). The CDR3 contains 17 residues. Trimming shortened V by 3 bases and J by 5 bases, and 23 bases separated the two germline ends. CDR1 SGHNT and CDR2 YYREEE come from the germline V gene (reference sequence). CDR3 DNA sequence: TGTGCCAGCAGCTCCCTACAGGCCCCCATTGCGGGGGAGACCCAGTACTTC. Protein: CASSSLQAPIAGETQYF.

This clone was counted a few times. This sequence joins TRBV10-3 and TRBJ2-7; 7 bases align to TRBD1. Germline-derived CDR1 and CDR2 are ENHRY and SYGVKD. The CDR3 runs to 11 residues. V dropped 10 bases and J dropped 5; count of bases not matched to a gene: 5. CDR3 region: CATEGADEQYF. CDR3 nucleotide sequence: TGTGCCACCGAGGGGGCTGACGAGCAGTACTTC.

The chain uses TRBV7-2 and TRBJ2-2; D is uncertain. Germline loops: CDR1 SGHTA, CDR2 FQGNSA. V was shortened by 3 bases and J by 7 bases, with 9 bases between the two germline ends. CDR3 length: 13 residues. CDR3 sequence: CASSFEWGGELFF. The DNA of the CDR3 is TGTGCCAGCAGCTTTGAATGGGGCGGGGAGCTGTTTTTT.

The chain couples TRBV7-2 to TRBJ1-6; possibly TRBD1 for D (6 bases). The ends were cut back, 10 bases at V and 9 bases at J, with 22 bases in the middle. Per the germline V gene, CDR1 is SGHTA and CDR2 is FQGNSA. The CDR3 runs to 15 residues. The CDR3 DNA reads as TGTGCCACTCCCACACAGGGAAATAAAGGTTCACCCCTCCACTTT. Protein sequence: CATPTQGNKGSPLHF.